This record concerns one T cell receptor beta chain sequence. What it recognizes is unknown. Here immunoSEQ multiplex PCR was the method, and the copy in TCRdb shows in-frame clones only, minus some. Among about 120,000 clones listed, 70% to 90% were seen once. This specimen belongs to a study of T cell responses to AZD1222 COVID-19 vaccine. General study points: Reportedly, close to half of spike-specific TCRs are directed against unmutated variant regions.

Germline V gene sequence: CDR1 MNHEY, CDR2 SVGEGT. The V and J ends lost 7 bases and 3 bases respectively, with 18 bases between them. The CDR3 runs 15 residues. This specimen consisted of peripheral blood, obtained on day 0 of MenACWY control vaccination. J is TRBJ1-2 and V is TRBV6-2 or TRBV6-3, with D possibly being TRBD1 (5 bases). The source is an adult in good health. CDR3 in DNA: TGTGCCAGCATCCCCAACGGCAGGGCTGACTATGGCTACACCTTC. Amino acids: CASIPNGRADYGYTF.